This TCR beta chain stems from a study of cytomegalovirus exposure and HLA in healthy donors (dated by TCRdb to about 2017). General notes on the study: An earlier analysis of several hundred of the donors reported 250 to 300 Gb of sequence data and 100 million to 130 million unique TCR beta sequences from about 180 million T cells. An early release that covered about 600 HLA-typed donors contained approximately 300 gigabases of sequencing data and tens of millions of unique TCR sequences. Of the roughly 400 genotyped donors, approximately 82% fell in the genetic ancestry cluster associated with self-reported Caucasian donors. The aim of the study was to test whether cataloging public T cell receptors could identify signatures of past pathogen exposure. The study profiled the T cell repertoires of 500 to 800 subjects by immunosequencing and related them to cytomegalovirus serostatus. In addition to the first cohort of approximately 670 subjects, a separate validation cohort of under 150 different subjects was used. To predict cytomegalovirus infection status, the study brought together high-throughput TCR immunosequencing, statistical association of individual TCRs with disease status, and machine learning. To study patterns of TCR occurrence, a later analysis re-analyzed previously published TCR beta repertoires from 666 donors and added high-resolution HLA genotyping. Rather than using new phenotypic data, the later analysis identified candidate immune exposures from TCR beta sequences and from how often those sequences occurred across donors. An earlier analysis of roughly 580 of the donors used high-throughput TCR beta sequencing to judge whether each TCR beta V gene segment behaved as functional or pseudogenic. Donor age, sex, ethnicity and CMV serostatus were collected together with the repertoire data. In a later genetic analysis, genome-wide SNP genotypes for 398 of the 666 donors were used, and that subset was treated as a discovery cohort. All discovery cohort repertoires had been generated on a single sequencing platform. HLA typing included class I and class II loci at four-digit resolution. The number of typed donors differed by locus: 629-630 for A, B, C, DRB1 and DQB1; some 500 for DQA1; 606 for DPA1; and about 450 for DPB1. Roughly 5 DR-DQ haplotypes were treated as single units for association and clustering because of strong linkage in the cohort. Among 350 to 400 genotyped donors of the cohort, an average of approximately 230,000 unique TCR beta nucleotide sequences were sequenced per donor, around 20% of them non-productive.

Library preparation employed the immunoSEQ multiplex PCR assay. The multiplex PCR relied on a mix of 60 forward primers for TCR Vbeta segments and 13 reverse primers for TCR Jbeta segments. The CDR3 region of rearranged TCR beta genes was amplified from genomic DNA by a multiplex PCR assay. On the Illumina HiSeq System, the amplified TCR beta libraries were sequenced as 87-base-pair reads. The study's own analysis went as follows. Across the 666 repertoires, a later analysis counted approximately 75 million unique TCR beta chains, roughly 11 million of which were shared by at least two donors. To remove PCR and sequencing errors, raw reads were error-corrected and collapsed into unique sequences using a nearest-neighbor algorithm that merged closely related sequences. Alignment of CDR3 sequences to IMGT reference sequences was used to assign V, D and J gene segments. For a sequence to be retained, a match of at least six nucleotides to both a V gene segment and a J gene segment was required. A rearrangement was called productive if the CDR3 had no stop codons and remained in frame with V and J, and every other rearrangement was called non-productive. Following IMGT convention, CDR3 was defined as the stretch from the second conserved V-encoded cysteine to the conserved J-encoded phenylalanine. The earlier analysis of 587 of the donors excluded any sequence lacking an unambiguous match to a single V gene segment. An earlier analysis of over 450 of the donors classified V segments as functional when productive rearrangements were above 56.7% and as segregating when the standard deviation between donors was above 5%. A statistical classification framework was built for diagnosing cytomegalovirus status from the catalog of TCR beta chain sequences. In a later analysis, V and J genes were assigned by comparing TCR nucleotide sequences against IMGT/GENE-DB human TR gene sequences. A later analysis assigned CDR3 sequences and most-parsimonious VDJ recombination scenarios with the TCRdist pipeline. In a later analysis, every TCR beta chain was defined by the combination of its CDR3 amino acid sequence and its V-gene family, and reads without a unique V-gene family were dropped. To address suspected cross-contamination and a sequencing artifact, a later analysis removed 592 highly shared, low-generation-probability nucleotide sequences. For each public chain, a later analysis derived a clonal expansion index from normalized ranks of inferred template counts within each repertoire. In a later analysis, generation probabilities were computed with a VDJ recombination model fitted to out-of-frame rearrangements, and the resulting probabilities were checked against IGoR. In a later analysis, TCR-TCR, TCR-HLA and TCR-CMV co-occurrence was scored with hypergeometric tests, and a repertoire-size bias correction was applied to TCR pairs. To estimate false discovery rates, a later analysis permuted the HLA or CMV assignments 20 times. In a later analysis, co-occurring TCRs were grouped using DBSCAN, and TCRdist sequence similarity was added for clustering within HLA-allele-positive subsets. Co-occurrence clustering excluded repertoires with fewer than 30,000 or more than 120,000 public chains, plus five with anomalous nucleotide sharing. In its TCRdb copy, this immuneACCESS table keeps in-frame sequences only and misses some clones. Where compared with another copy, unresolved V genes explain less than half of these, and the others have no known cause. The V and J calls and clone size are taken from that table; D and trimming were inferred from the DNA. This sample has 140,000 or so clones in its table, and approximately 65% of those were observed once. Over 5% of the sample is taken by the ten largest.

V is pared back by 0 bases and J by 5 bases, with 13 bases lying between the germline termini. The CDR3 numbers 15 residues from cysteine through phenylalanine. The DNA shown is the 45-base CDR3, in frame from base 1. CDR1 and CDR2 are read off the germline V gene as MNHEY and SVGAGI. Broader findings and caveats from the paper: According to a later genetic analysis, donors in an Asian-associated ancestry cluster had fewer N-insertions in productive TCRs than the roughly 670-donor mean. V-gene and J-gene trimming of TCR beta chains was associated with a missense DCLRE1C variant in a later genetic analysis, and the association was replicated in an independent cohort. In a later analysis, HLA-associated TCR beta chains showed more clonal expansion and lower generation probabilities than non-associated chains that were equally common. Several of the top co-occurrence clusters appeared to be linked to parvovirus B19, influenza, CMV and Epstein-Barr virus, according to a later analysis. A further reported finding was that TCR beta sequences accurately predicted the HLA-A and HLA-B alleles for most subjects in the first cohort. An earlier analysis of some 560 of the donors showed that most TCR beta V segments appeared in productive rearrangements either about 90% or about 30% of the time, which broadly matched IMGT annotations. While some public TCRs were present in many individuals, most TCR sequences turned up only very rarely across donors. Presence/absence analyses assumed roughly uniform sequencing depth across donors, an assumption that may not hold. When HLA alleles, especially DR and DQ, strongly co-occurred, attributing TCR associations to individual alleles was difficult. In this cohort, only TCR beta chains were sequenced, and detectable features were limited by the absence of alpha or paired-chain data. Linkage disequilibrium might explain the correlated functional status among segregating V segments, but an unknown experimental factor could not be excluded. The authors suggested that the approach could potentially be generalized to other disease states and immunological phenotypes. Roughly 15 rarely observed V segments, including chromosome 9 orphons, were excluded from the earlier analysis of several hundred of the donors because counts were too low. The classifier was reported to diagnose cytomegalovirus status with high specificity and sensitivity in both the original cohort and the validation cohort. A later analysis found that most CMV-associated TCR beta chains appeared HLA-restricted, with HLA associations seemingly driven largely by CMV exposure. In vitro tests confirmed that three of the cytomegalovirus-associated TCR beta chains recognize cytomegalovirus antigens. HLA typing was unavailable for some donors at each locus, so association tests used only the typed subset. The only immune exposure information available for the cohort was CMV serostatus. The 87-base-pair reads could not distinguish some IMGT-functional V segments, including TRBV6-2 and TRBV6-3, so those segments were excluded. Specific HLA alleles were associated with 15,000 to 20,000 TCR beta sequences at a false discovery rate of 0.05 in a later analysis. In a later analysis, TCR association rates were found to vary across HLA loci, with the most associated TCRs seen for DRB1 alleles and the fewest for HLA-C alleles. A cluster of highly shared sequence variants was judged likely to represent a technical artifact of the sequencing pipeline. The study gave a list of 150 to 200 TCR beta chains associated with cytomegalovirus.

In total, 666 healthy bone marrow donors made up the cohort. At the time of sampling, all cohort members were nominally healthy, though unrecorded immune exposures were likely present. The donor tested CMV seronegative and was one of the 352 seronegative cohort members. A peripheral blood sample was provided by each donor, and peripheral blood mononuclear cells were used for TCR beta sequencing. Genomic DNA was extracted from the blood cell samples with the Qiagen DNeasy Blood Extraction Kit. Notes on this clone: What antigen it recognizes has not been identified. No base qualities exist here, and no much larger clone lies one base off it.

The sequence was obtained from a woman aged 55-69 years in good health and CMV-seronegative. Sequencing was performed on PBMCs. The rearranged segments are TRBV6-5 and TRBJ1-2; no D segment can be confidently identified. The nucleotide sequence is TGTGCCAGCAGTTACTCGAATTGGGCTACATATGGCTACACCTTC. The encoded protein is CASSYSNWATYGYTF.